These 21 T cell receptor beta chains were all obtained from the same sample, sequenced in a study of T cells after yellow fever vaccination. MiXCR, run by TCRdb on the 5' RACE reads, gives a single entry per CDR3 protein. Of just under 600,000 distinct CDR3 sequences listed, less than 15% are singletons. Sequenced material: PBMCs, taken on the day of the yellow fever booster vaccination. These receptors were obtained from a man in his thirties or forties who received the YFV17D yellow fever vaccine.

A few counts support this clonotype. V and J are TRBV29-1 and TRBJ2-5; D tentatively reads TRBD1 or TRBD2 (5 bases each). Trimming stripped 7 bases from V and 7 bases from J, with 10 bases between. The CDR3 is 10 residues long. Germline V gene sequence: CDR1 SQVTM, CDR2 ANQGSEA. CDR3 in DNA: TGCAGCGCTGCTGGGGGGACCCAGTACTTC. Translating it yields CSAAGGTQYF.

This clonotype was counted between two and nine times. The CDR3 region is CASSKDGGADTQYF. In nucleotides, the CDR3 is TGCGCCAGCAGCAAGGATGGGGGGGCAGATACGCAGTATTTT. The chain carries TRBV5-1 and TRBJ2-3; 7 nucleotides line up with TRBD2. CDR1 is SGHRS and CDR2 is YFSETQ in the germline V gene. The CDR3 sequence is 14 residues long. The J segment lost 4 bases and the V segment lost 4 bases, leaving 6 bases of the junction unmatched. Based on the CDR3 plus reference TRBV5-1 and TRBJ2-3, the full variable domain is KAGVTQTPRYLIKTRGQQVTLSCSPISGHRSVSWYQQTPGQGLQFLFEYFSETQRNKGNFPGRFSGRQFSNSRSEMNVSTLELGDSALYLCASSKDGGADTQYFGPGTRLTVL.

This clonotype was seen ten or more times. The CDR3 reads CASRKTSSLREQFF. The CDR3 coding sequence is TGTGCCAGCAGAAAGACTAGCTCCCTGAGGGAGCAGTTCTTC. The chain uses TRBV12-3 or TRBV12-4 and TRBJ2-1; 7 bases match TRBD2. The CDR3 consists of 14 residues. Losses at the gene ends were 6 bases for V and 10 bases for J; bases not matched to a gene: 12.

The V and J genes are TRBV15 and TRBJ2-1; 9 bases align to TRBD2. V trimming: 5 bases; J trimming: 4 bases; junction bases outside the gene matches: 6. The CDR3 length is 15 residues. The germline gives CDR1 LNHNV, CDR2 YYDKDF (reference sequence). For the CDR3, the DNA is TGTGCCACCAGCGCCCGGACTAGCGAGTACAATGAGCAGTTCTTC. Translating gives CATSARTSEYNEQFF.

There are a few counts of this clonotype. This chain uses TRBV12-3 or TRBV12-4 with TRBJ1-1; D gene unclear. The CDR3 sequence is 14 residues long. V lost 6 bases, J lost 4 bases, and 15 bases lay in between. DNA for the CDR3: TGTGCCAGCAGCAAAACTTCAATGGGCACTGAAGCTTTCTTT. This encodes CASSKTSMGTEAFF.

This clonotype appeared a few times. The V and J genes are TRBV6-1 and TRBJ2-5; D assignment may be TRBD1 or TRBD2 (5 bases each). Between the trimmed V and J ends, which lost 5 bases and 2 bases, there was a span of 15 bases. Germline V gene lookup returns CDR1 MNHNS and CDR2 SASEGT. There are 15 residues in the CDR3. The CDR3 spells CASSPTSGTQETQYF. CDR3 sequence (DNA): TGTGCCAGCAGTCCCACCTCCGGGACGCAAGAGACCCAGTACTTC.

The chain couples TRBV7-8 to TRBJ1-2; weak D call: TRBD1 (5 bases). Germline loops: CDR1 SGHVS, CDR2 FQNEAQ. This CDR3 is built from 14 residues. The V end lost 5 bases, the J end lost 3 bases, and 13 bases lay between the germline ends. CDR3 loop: CASSHGTADYGYTF. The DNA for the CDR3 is TGTGCCAGCAGCCATGGGACCGCAGACTATGGCTACACCTTC.

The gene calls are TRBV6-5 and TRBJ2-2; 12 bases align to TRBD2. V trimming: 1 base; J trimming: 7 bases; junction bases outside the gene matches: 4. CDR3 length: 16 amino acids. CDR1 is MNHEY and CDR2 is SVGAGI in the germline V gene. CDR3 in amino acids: CASSYYASGRDGELFF. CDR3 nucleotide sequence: TGTGCCAGCAGTTACTATGCTAGCGGGAGGGACGGGGAGCTGTTTTTT.

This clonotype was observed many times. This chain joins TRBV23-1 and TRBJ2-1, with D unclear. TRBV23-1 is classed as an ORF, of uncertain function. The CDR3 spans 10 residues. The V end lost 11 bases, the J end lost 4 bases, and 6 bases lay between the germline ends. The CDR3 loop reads CAATYNEQFF. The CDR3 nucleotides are TGCGCCGCTACTTACAATGAGCAGTTCTTC.

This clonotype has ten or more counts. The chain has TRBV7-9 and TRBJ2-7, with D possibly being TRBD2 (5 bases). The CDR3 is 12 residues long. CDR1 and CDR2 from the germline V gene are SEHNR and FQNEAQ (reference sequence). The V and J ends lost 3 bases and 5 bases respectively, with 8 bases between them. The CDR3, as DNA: TGTGCCAGCAGCTTCGCCGGGGACGAGCAGTACTTC. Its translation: CASSFAGDEQYF.

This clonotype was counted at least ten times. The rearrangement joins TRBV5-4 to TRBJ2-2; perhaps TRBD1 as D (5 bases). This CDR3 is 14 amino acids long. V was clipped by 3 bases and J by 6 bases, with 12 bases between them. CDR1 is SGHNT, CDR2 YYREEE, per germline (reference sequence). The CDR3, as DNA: TGTGCCAGCAGCTGGGGCAGAGACGCCGGGGAGCTGTTTTTT. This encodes CASSWGRDAGELFF. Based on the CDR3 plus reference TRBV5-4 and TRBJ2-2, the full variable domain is ETGVTQSPTHLIKTRGQQVTLRCSSQSGHNTVSWYQQALGQGPQFIFQYYREEENGRGNFPPRFSGLQFPNYSSELNVNALELDDSALYLCASSWGRDAGELFFGEGSRLTVL.

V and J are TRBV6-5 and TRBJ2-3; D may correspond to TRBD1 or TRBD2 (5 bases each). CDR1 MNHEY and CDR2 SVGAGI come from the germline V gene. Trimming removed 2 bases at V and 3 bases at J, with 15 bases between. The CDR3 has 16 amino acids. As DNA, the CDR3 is TGTGCCAGCAGTTACAGGACAACGGGGAGAACAGATACGCAGTATTTT. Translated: CASSYRTTGRTDTQYF.

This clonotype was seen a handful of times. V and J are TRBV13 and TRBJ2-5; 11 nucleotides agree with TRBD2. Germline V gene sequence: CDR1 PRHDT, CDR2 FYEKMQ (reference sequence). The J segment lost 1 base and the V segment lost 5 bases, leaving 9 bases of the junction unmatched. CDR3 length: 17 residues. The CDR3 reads CASSRPGLAVGQETQYF. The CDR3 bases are TGTGCCAGCAGCCGACCGGGACTAGCGGTCGGCCAAGAGACCCAGTACTTC.

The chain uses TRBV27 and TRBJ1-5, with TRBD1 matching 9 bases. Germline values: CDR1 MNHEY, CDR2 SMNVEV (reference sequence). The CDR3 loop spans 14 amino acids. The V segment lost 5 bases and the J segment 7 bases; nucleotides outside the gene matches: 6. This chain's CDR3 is CASSAGQGGQPQHF. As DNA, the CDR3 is TGTGCCAGCAGTGCGGGACAGGGCGGACAGCCCCAGCATTTT.

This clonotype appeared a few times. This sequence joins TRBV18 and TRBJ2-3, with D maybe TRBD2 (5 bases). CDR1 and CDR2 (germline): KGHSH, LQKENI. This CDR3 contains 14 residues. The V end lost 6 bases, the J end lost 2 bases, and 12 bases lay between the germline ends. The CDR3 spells CASSPGSDTDTQYF. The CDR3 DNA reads TGTGCCAGCTCCCCGGGGTCCGACACAGATACGCAGTATTTT.

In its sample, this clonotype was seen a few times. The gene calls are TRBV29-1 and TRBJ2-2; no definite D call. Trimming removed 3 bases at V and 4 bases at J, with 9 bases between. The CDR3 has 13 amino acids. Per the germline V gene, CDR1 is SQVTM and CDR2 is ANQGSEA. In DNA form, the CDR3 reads TGCAGCGTTGATCCACTGTTCACCGGGGAGCTGTTTTTT. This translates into CSVDPLFTGELFF.

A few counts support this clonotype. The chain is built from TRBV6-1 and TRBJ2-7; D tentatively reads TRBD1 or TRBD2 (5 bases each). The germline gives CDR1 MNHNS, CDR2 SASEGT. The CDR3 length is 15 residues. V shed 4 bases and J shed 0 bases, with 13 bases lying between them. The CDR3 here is CASSASGTLSYEQYF. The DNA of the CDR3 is TGTGCCAGCAGTGCCTCCGGGACCCTCTCCTACGAGCAGTACTTC.

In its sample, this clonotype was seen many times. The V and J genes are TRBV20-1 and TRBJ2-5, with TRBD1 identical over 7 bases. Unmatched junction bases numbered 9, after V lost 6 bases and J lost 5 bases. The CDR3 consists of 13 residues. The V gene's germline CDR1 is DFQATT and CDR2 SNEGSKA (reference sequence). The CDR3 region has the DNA TGCAGTGCAACCGGGACAGTCAGGGAGACCCAGTACTTC. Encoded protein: CSATGTVRETQYF.

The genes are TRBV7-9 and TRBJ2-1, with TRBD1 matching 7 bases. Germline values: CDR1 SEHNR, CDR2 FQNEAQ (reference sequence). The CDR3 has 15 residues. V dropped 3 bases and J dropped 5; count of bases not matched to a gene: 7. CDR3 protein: CASSFLLQGNNEQFF. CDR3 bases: TGTGCCAGCAGCTTCCTTTTACAGGGGAACAATGAGCAGTTCTTC.

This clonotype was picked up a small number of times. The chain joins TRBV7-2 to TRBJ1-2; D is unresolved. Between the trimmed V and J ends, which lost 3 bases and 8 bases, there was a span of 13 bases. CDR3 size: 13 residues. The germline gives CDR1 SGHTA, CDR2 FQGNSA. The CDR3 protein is CASSFDNFGGYTF. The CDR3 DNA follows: TGTGCCAGCAGCTTTGACAATTTTGGCGGCTACACCTTC.

The CDR3 is CASSLSAGGPSTDTQYF. The CDR3 coding sequence is TGTGCCAGCAGCTTGTCGGCGGGAGGTCCCAGCACAGATACGCAGTATTTT. This chain links TRBV7-2 with TRBJ2-3; 8 bases are a match to TRBD2. The CDR3 consists of 17 residues. The J segment lost 0 bases and the V segment lost 3 bases, leaving 8 bases of the junction unmatched. Germline V lookup: CDR1 SGHTA, CDR2 FQGNSA.